This T cell receptor (beta chain) was sequenced for a study of OX40 agonist ivuxolimab in advanced cancers. About the full investigation: Ivuxolimab, which targeted the costimulatory receptor OX40 (CD134), was an agonistic, fully human IgG2 monoclonal antibody. Intravenous ivuxolimab was administered to patients every 2 weeks at six dose levels: 0.01, 0.1, 0.3, 1.5, 3 and 10 mg/kg. Of the approximately 50 dose-escalation patients, hepatocellular carcinoma was present in approximately 20, melanoma in approximately 15, renal cell carcinoma in 9 and head and neck cancer in 9. A male proportion of about 79% and a mean age of around 60 years, ranging from roughly 23 to 90, were recorded for the dose-escalation cohort. Patients were allowed to have had prior anti-PD-1, anti-PD-L1 or anti-CTLA-4 therapy, and 40% to 45% of the dose-escalation patients had previously received checkpoint inhibitors. Partial responses occurred in three dose-escalation patients, of whom one had hepatocellular carcinoma and two had cutaneous melanoma. Peripheral TCRbeta sequencing was intended to test whether TCR sequence diversity was altered and clonal T-cell expansion was caused by ivuxolimab. The monotherapy dose-escalation portion (N of about 50 patients) of the phase I ivuxolimab trial is reported in the paper. Broad study findings and their caveats: Antigen specificity was not determined for the clonally expanded peripheral T cells. At doses from 0.1 to 3.0 mg/kg, clonal expansion was seen in both CD4+ and CD8+ blood T cells between baseline and week 6. Low levels of normalized T-cell clonal expansion were also seen in some patients who did not respond. After ivuxolimab, more expanded clones were found on average in CD8+ T cells than in CD4+ T cells. In the 0.1-3.0 mg/kg groups, partial responders had among the lowest normalized peripheral clonal expansion, particularly in CD8+ T cells.

For this clone: It has no known antigen specificity. Base qualities are not provided; no much larger clone lies one nucleotide away.

From a lookup of the germline V gene, CDR1 and CDR2 are MDHEN and SYDVKM. V is reduced by 10 bases and J by 0 bases, leaving a spacing of 16 bases between them. The CDR3, from cysteine to phenylalanine, totals 15 residues. Only the CDR3 part of the read is kept: 45 bases, read in frame from the first base. Patients with autoimmune disease history or receiving systemic immunosuppression were excluded from the trial. Peripheral blood for TCR sequencing was collected from all dose cohorts at baseline, on cycle 4 day 1, and on cycle 7 day 1. The samples were drawn from a first-in-human, open-label, multicenter phase I dose-escalation trial of ivuxolimab. Adults with locally advanced or metastatic melanoma, renal cell carcinoma, hepatocellular carcinoma or head and neck squamous cell carcinoma were enrolled in the trial. Before TCR sequencing, CD4+ T cells and CD8+ T cells were sorted from peripheral blood as separate populations.

Genomic DNA was isolated from the sorted cells so that the TCRbeta CDR3 region could be sequenced. The immunoSEQ Assay was used to sequence the TCRbeta CDR3 regions. As stored in TCRdb, this immuneACCESS dataset retains in-frame rearrangements with V and J assigned. A fraction of the clones does not appear; measured against another copy, unresolved V genes explain less than half of the discrepancy, and the remainder lacks a known reason. This sample comprises around 72,000 clones, 70% to 90% of them detected only once. The ten top clones hold 17% of the sample. The rearranged segments are TRBV28 and TRBJ1-5, and possibly TRBD1, on 6 matching bases. The source is an adult with an advanced solid tumor such as melanoma, head and neck, liver or kidney cancer. Sequenced here: CD4+ or CD8+ T cells sorted from blood, sampled in a trial of the OX40 agonist ivuxolimab. The CDR3 in this case is CAITGRLYSNQPQHF. The nucleotides are TGTGCCATCACAGGGCGGTTGTATAGCAATCAGCCCCAGCATTTT.